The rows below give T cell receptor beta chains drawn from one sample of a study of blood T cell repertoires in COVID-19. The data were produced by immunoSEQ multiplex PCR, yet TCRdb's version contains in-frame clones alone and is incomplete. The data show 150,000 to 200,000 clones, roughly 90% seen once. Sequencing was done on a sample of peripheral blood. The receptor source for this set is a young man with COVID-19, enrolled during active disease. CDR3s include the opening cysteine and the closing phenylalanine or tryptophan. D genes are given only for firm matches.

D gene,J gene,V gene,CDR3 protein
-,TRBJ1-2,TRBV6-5,CASSYSGGNNYGYTF
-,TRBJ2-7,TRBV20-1,CSASPTAQKEQYF
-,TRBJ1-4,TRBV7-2,CASRFSGPNGGKLFF
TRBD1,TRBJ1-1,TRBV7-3,CASSSQGAPGYTEAFF
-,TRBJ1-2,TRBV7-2,CASSFFIGSRRDGYTF
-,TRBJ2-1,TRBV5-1,CASSSGGAYNEQFF
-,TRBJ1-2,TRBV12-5,CASGTTAPYGYTF
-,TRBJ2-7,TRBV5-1,CASSSRAYEQYF
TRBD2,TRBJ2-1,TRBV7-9,CASSPGTSGVINEQFF
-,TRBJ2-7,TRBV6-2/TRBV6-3,CASSPRLGSPTTPYEQYF